The rows below give T cell receptor beta chains drawn from one sample of a study of shared clonotypes between healthy human individuals. Sequenced by immunoSEQ multiplex PCR; TCRdb stores in-frame clones only, minus some. The data hold millions of clones, with 85% to 95% observed a single time. The material sequenced was naive CD4+ T cells from PBMCs. These receptors came from a man aged 18 to 30 in good health. Some clones in this sample may be carry-over from other donors' samples. Each CDR3 is given with its conserved first and last residue. Fields, in order: clone size, V gene, J gene, D gene, CDR3 DNA, CDR3 protein. D genes are given only for firm matches. Not every row has a clone size; where given, it reads once, few, many or a size class.

clone size: NA
V gene: TRBV27
J gene: TRBJ2-1
D gene: TRBD1
CDR3 DNA: TGTGCCAGCAGTTTGCGACAGGGGGGAAATGAGCAGTTCTTC
CDR3 protein: CASSLRQGGNEQFF

clone size: NA
V gene: TRBV2
J gene: TRBJ2-6
D gene: NA
CDR3 DNA: TGTGCCGGGAGGCAGGGTTTGCAAGGGGCCAACGTCCTGACTTTC
CDR3 protein: CAGRQGLQGANVLTF

clone size: NA
V gene: TRBV6-5
J gene: TRBJ1-3
D gene: NA
CDR3 DNA: TGTGCCAGCAGCAAGGCAGGAATGGCTGGAAACACCATATATTTT
CDR3 protein: CASSKAGMAGNTIYF

clone size: NA
V gene: TRBV6-6
J gene: TRBJ2-5
D gene: NA
CDR3 DNA: TGTGCCAGCAGTTACGCTCATGAGACCCAGTACTTC
CDR3 protein: CASSYAHETQYF

clone size: NA
V gene: TRBV5-1
J gene: TRBJ2-6
D gene: NA
CDR3 DNA: TGCGCCAGCAGCTTGTTCGTTGGGGACTGGAGCTCTGGGGCCAACGTCCTGACTTTC
CDR3 protein: CASSLFVGDWSSGANVLTF

clone size: NA
V gene: TRBV27
J gene: TRBJ2-3
D gene: NA
CDR3 DNA: TGTGCCAGCAGTAGCATTGGGTCAAGCACAGATACGCAGTATTTT
CDR3 protein: CASSSIGSSTDTQYF

clone size: NA
V gene: TRBV5-1
J gene: TRBJ2-3
D gene: NA
CDR3 DNA: TGCGCCAGCAGCTTCTCTCGGGGGTCCAAGCGGTCCACAGATACGCAGTATTTT
CDR3 protein: CASSFSRGSKRSTDTQYF

clone size: NA
V gene: TRBV29-1
J gene: TRBJ2-3
D gene: TRBD2
CDR3 DNA: TGCAGCGTTGAGTGGCGCGGGAGGGCCAAAGATACGCAGTATTTT
CDR3 protein: CSVEWRGRAKDTQYF

clone size: NA
V gene: TRBV2
J gene: TRBJ2-7
D gene: NA
CDR3 DNA: TGTGCCAGCAGTGATAGGCTAAACCTAGACGAGCAGTACTTC
CDR3 protein: CASSDRLNLDEQYF

clone size: once
V gene: TRBV11-3
J gene: TRBJ1-1
D gene: TRBD1
CDR3 DNA: TGTGCCAGCAGCCACACAGGGGGGAACACTGAAGCTTTCTTT
CDR3 protein: CASSHTGGNTEAFF

clone size: NA
V gene: TRBV5-1
J gene: TRBJ2-7
D gene: NA
CDR3 DNA: TGCGCCAGCAGCTTGGGGGCTCAAGGTTCAGGGTTGGAGTACTTC
CDR3 protein: CASSLGAQGSGLEYF

clone size: NA
V gene: TRBV7-9
J gene: TRBJ1-5
D gene: NA
CDR3 DNA: TGTGCCAGCAGCTCCCAGGGAGATCAGCCCCAGCATTTT
CDR3 protein: CASSSQGDQPQHF

clone size: NA
V gene: TRBV28
J gene: TRBJ2-7
D gene: NA
CDR3 DNA: TGTGCCAGCAGCGCGGCATCGGCTAGCTCCTACGAGCAGTACTTC
CDR3 protein: CASSAASASSYEQYF

clone size: NA
V gene: TRBV9
J gene: TRBJ2-5
D gene: NA
CDR3 DNA: TGTGCCAGCAGTCGATCCAAAAACGAGACCCAGTACTTC
CDR3 protein: CASSRSKNETQYF

clone size: NA
V gene: TRBV5-4
J gene: TRBJ2-5
D gene: NA
CDR3 DNA: TGTGCCAGCAGCCCCGCTTCCATAGCGGTCCCTGCGGAGACCCAGTACTTC
CDR3 protein: CASSPASIAVPAETQYF

clone size: NA
V gene: TRBV2
J gene: TRBJ2-7
D gene: NA
CDR3 DNA: TGTGCCGGAGGTTTAGTTTTGTCCTACGAGCAGTACTTC
CDR3 protein: CAGGLVLSYEQYF

clone size: NA
V gene: TRBV30
J gene: TRBJ2-7
D gene: NA
CDR3 DNA: TGTGCCTGGAGTGAAACGGGCCTCCTCCGGGACGAGCAGTACTTC
CDR3 protein: CAWSETGLLRDEQYF

clone size: NA
V gene: TRBV27
J gene: TRBJ1-5
D gene: NA
CDR3 DNA: TGTGCCAGCAGTTTAGTAGTTGATCAGCCCCAGCATTTT
CDR3 protein: CASSLVVDQPQHF

clone size: NA
V gene: TRBV7-9
J gene: TRBJ2-1
D gene: NA
CDR3 DNA: TGTGCCAGCAGTGTACACGGGGCCAATGAGCAGTTCTTC
CDR3 protein: CASSVHGANEQFF

clone size: NA
V gene: TRBV25-1
J gene: TRBJ2-5
D gene: NA
CDR3 DNA: TGTGCCAGCAGTGAGGGGGCGCGACGTCAGGAGACCCAGTACTTC
CDR3 protein: CASSEGARRQETQYF

clone size: NA
V gene: TRBV7-9
J gene: TRBJ1-3
D gene: TRBD1
CDR3 DNA: TGTGCCAGCAGATCCATCAGGGGGCCGGTTGGAAACACCATATATTTT
CDR3 protein: CASRSIRGPVGNTIYF

clone size: NA
V gene: TRBV7-6
J gene: TRBJ2-2
D gene: NA
CDR3 DNA: TGTGCCAGCCGAGCGCTGGCAGGCGAGAACACCGGGGAGCTGTTTTTT
CDR3 protein: CASRALAGENTGELFF

clone size: NA
V gene: TRBV28
J gene: TRBJ1-2
D gene: NA
CDR3 DNA: TGTGCCAGCAGTCCCATCAGGGGCCCCCATGGCTACACCTTC
CDR3 protein: CASSPIRGPHGYTF

clone size: NA
V gene: TRBV4-1
J gene: TRBJ2-1
D gene: NA
CDR3 DNA: TGCGCCAGCAGCCAAACCATACTCAAGGGGACCGGCTCCTACAATGAGCAGTTCTTC
CDR3 protein: CASSQTILKGTGSYNEQFF